This TCR beta chain was captured in a study of cytomegalovirus exposure and HLA in healthy donors. The PCR employed 60 Vbeta primers together with 13 Jbeta primers. The protocol was immunoSEQ multiplex PCR, while the TCRdb copy is restricted to in-frame clones and leaves out a portion. Of 150,000 to 200,000 clones listed, more than 75% are singletons. The CDR3 is 11 residues long. Germline lookup yields CDR1 DFQATT and CDR2 SNEGSKA (reference sequence). This sequence originates from a male donor in good health and CMV-seropositive. Sequences were obtained from PBMCs. The chain combines TRBV20-1 with TRBJ2-5; perhaps TRBD2 as D (5 bases). The end of the DNA aligns better with TRBJ2-7, so the J call may be wrong. DNA of the CDR3: TGCAGTGCCATCGAGGGTTACGAGCAGTACTTC. It encodes CSAIEGYEQYF.